This T cell receptor (beta chain) was documented in a study of cytomegalovirus exposure and HLA in healthy donors. V shed 1 base, J shed 1 base, and the junction held 2 bases outside the gene matches. The CDR3 consists of 15 residues. Germline V lookup: CDR1 GTSNPN, CDR2 SVGIG (reference sequence). The primer mix had 60 Vbeta and 13 Jbeta primers. Only in-frame clones appear in the TCRdb table, and some are missing; sequencing was by immunoSEQ multiplex PCR. The data hold around 130,000 clones, with more than 60% observed a single time. J is TRBJ2-2 and V is TRBV30; 8 bases agree with TRBD1. Material for sequencing was PBMCs. The sequence came from a woman between 18 and 30 years old in good health and CMV-seronegative. The CDR3, as DNA: TGTGCCTGGAGTGCCGGACAGGGGAACACCGGGGAGCTGTTTTTT. This sequence encodes CAWSAGQGNTGELFF.